This T cell receptor (beta chain) was sequenced for a study of cytomegalovirus exposure and HLA in healthy donors. Use of 60 Vbeta and 13 Jbeta primers characterized the PCR. Measured with immunoSEQ multiplex PCR; TCRdb has only the in-frame clones, and not every one. The table has 100,000 to 150,000 clones, 10% seen once. This clone came up a few times. What it recognizes is unknown. The germline V gene has CDR1 MDHEN and CDR2 SYDVKM. The CDR3 is made up of 13 amino acids. V was shortened by 2 bases and J by 1 base, with 5 bases between the two germline ends. Study-wide results and caveats: As a later analysis revealed, most CMV-associated TCR beta chains appeared HLA-restricted. One later analysis reportedly identified an Asian-associated ancestry cluster that showed fewer N-insertions than the roughly 620-donor mean.

The chain joins TRBV28 to TRBJ1-1; unclear D gene. The sample comprised PBMCs. The receptor was isolated from a woman between 18 and 29 years old in good health and CMV-seropositive. CDR3 DNA: TGTGCCAGCAGTTTACGGGAGAACACTGAAGCTTTCTTT. Protein sequence: CASSLRENTEAFF.